The clone carrying this TCR beta chain has only one observation. The data originate from a study of response to subunit inactivated influenza vaccine. V was shortened by 3 bases and J by 1 base, with 7 bases between the two germline ends. CDR1 and CDR2 (germline): MGHDK, SYGVNS. CDR3 size: 14 residues. TCRdb reprocessed the RT-PCR reads with MiXCR, giving one entry per CDR3 protein. The sample holds roughly 630,000 distinct CDR3 sequences, around 15% seen once. The material was PBMCs from blood, obtained around two weeks before vaccination. This chain links TRBV25-1 with TRBJ1-5; D is ambiguous. This sequence was found in a man aged 45-65 years who received an inactivated influenza vaccine. The CDR3 DNA reads TGTGCCAGCAGTGATTTGGTCAGCAATCAGCCCCAGCATTTT. Translating it yields CASSDLVSNQPQHF.